A single count supports the clone carrying this TCR beta chain. Produced via immunoSEQ multiplex PCR; TCRdb's table is partial and in-frame only. The sample includes about 270,000 clones, 85% to 90% of them seen just once. The data belong to a study of blood T cell repertoires in COVID-19. Study at large: Samples of COVID-19 (acute and convalescent) were obtained from the United States, Italy and Spain.

Germline V CDR1 and CDR2: SNHLY, FYNNEI. Trimming removed 6 bases at V and 2 bases at J, with 14 bases between. The CDR3 runs to 14 residues. The chain joins TRBV2 to TRBJ2-7; TRBD1 is a possible D gene (8 bases). The clonotype comes from an older woman in a cohort exposed to, infected with or recovered from COVID-19 (not recorded which). Material: PBMCs or T cells enriched from blood (not recorded which). The CDR3 DNA sequence: TGTGCCAGCAGAACACAGGGGGGGACCTACGAGCAGTACTTC. Protein sequence: CASRTQGGTYEQYF. Combining the CDR3 with reference TRBV2 and TRBJ2-7 gives the whole variable domain EPEVTQTPSHQVTQMGQEVILRCVPISNHLYFYWYRQILGQKVEFLVSFYNNEISEKSEIFDDQFSVERPDGSNFTLKIRSTKLEDSAMYFCASRTQGGTYEQYFGPGTRLTVT.